This TCR beta chain is drawn from a study of cytomegalovirus exposure and HLA in healthy donors. The study's findings and limits: In a later analysis, across HLA loci, associated TCR counts were highest for DRB1, lowest for HLA-C.

This clone has more than one count but fewer than ten. The antigen remains unidentified. This CDR3 has 15 amino acids. Trimming stripped 1 base from V and 13 bases from J, with 22 bases between. Germline-derived CDR1 and CDR2 are SEHNR and FQNEAQ (reference sequence). Both 60 Vbeta primers and 13 Jbeta primers went into the PCR. Libraries were prepared by immunoSEQ multiplex PCR; TCRdb keeps only in-frame clonotypes and omits some of them. This table has fewer than 90,000 clones, roughly 83% appearing once. Specimen: PBMCs. The gene calls are TRBV7-9 and TRBJ1-1; no definite D call. The TCR comes from a woman between 35 and 50 years old in good health and CMV-seropositive. The CDR3 DNA follows: TGTGCCAGCAGCTTAGGCGGAGGCGGCGCGGGTGTGTTTTTCTTT. Translating it yields CASSLGGGGAGVFFF.